These 21 T cell receptor beta chains were sequenced from one sample in a study of blood T cell repertoires in COVID-19. The table came from immunoSEQ multiplex PCR; TCRdb's copy has only in-frame clones and leaves some out. This sample has more than 200,000 clones; around 80% occur once, and the top ten carry around 26%. The sample taken for sequencing was peripheral blood. Receptors were obtained from a man aged 35 to 55 with acute or convalescent COVID-19.

This clone was found a few times. J is TRBJ2-7 and V is TRBV11-2; unclear D gene. The CDR3 covers 14 residues. Germline CDR1 reads SGHAT; CDR2 reads FQNNGV. The V end lost 7 bases, the J end lost 2 bases, and 15 bases lay between the germline ends. The CDR3 coding sequence is TGTGCCAGCACCCAACCCAGACGGGCCTACGAGCAGTACTTC. The encoded protein is CASTQPRRAYEQYF. The whole variable domain, remainder taken from reference TRBV11-2 and TRBJ2-7, is EAGVAQSPRYKIIEKRQSVAFWCNPISGHATLYWYQQILGQGPKLLIQFQNNGVVDDSQLPKDRFSAERLKGVDSTLKIQPAKLEDSAVYLCASTQPRRAYEQYFGPGTRLTVT.

V is TRBV9 and J is TRBJ1-1; 9 bases match TRBD1. The CDR3 contains 15 residues. The V and J ends lost 0 bases and 5 bases, in that order; junction bases with no gene match: 5. The germline V gene encodes CDR1 SGDLS and CDR2 YYNGEE. The CDR3 is CASSVAGTGPTEAFF. In DNA form, the CDR3 reads TGTGCCAGCAGCGTAGCCGGGACAGGGCCGACTGAAGCTTTCTTT.

Only one count was recorded for this clone. V and J are TRBV4-2 and TRBJ1-1; 7 bases align to TRBD1. Germline values: CDR1 LGHNA, CDR2 YNFKEQ. J was trimmed by 3 bases and V by 5 bases; bases with no gene match: 9. The CDR3 runs 15 residues. The chain's CDR3 is CASSGHRGTDTEAFF. CDR3 nucleotide sequence: TGTGCCAGCAGCGGCCACAGGGGAACTGACACTGAAGCTTTCTTT.

The rearrangement links TRBV4-1 to TRBJ1-2, with TRBD1 matching 11 bases. The germline V gene has CDR1 MGHRA and CDR2 YSYEKL. Unmatched junction bases numbered 14, after V lost 3 bases and J lost 8 bases. The length of the CDR3 is 17 residues. This chain's CDR3 is CASSQKIVGQGAGGYTF. In nucleotides, the CDR3 is TGCGCCAGCAGCCAGAAGATCGTAGGACAGGGGGCTGGCGGCTACACCTTC.

The chain combines TRBV5-1 with TRBJ1-5, with D uncertain. Trimming took 0 bases from V and 15 from J, leaving 19 bases between them. Germline V lookup: CDR1 SGHRS, CDR2 YFSETQ. The CDR3 covers 14 residues. CDR3 loop: CASSLGADPTLWHF. DNA for the CDR3: TGCGCCAGCAGCTTGGGGGCAGATCCAACGCTTTGGCATTTT.

This clone was recorded at least ten times. The chain recombines TRBV2 with TRBJ2-3; 7 positions match TRBD2. Germline V gives CDR1 SNHLY, CDR2 FYNNEI. With 4 bases clipped from V and 4 bases from J, the junction kept 8 bases outside the gene matches. The CDR3 runs 15 residues. The CDR3: CASSVGGRVADTQYF. The CDR3 DNA follows: TGTGCCAGCAGTGTCGGGGGGAGGGTCGCAGATACGCAGTATTTT.

The rearrangement joins TRBV4-2 to TRBJ1-6; no clear D gene. Germline values: CDR1 LGHNA, CDR2 YNFKEQ. Trimming left V 0 bases short and J 0 bases short, with 9 bases between. CDR3 size: 17 residues. The CDR3, as DNA: TGTGCCAGCAGCCAAGATCAGAGGAGCTCCTATAATTCACCCCTCCACTTT. It encodes CASSQDQRSSYNSPLHF.

The chain recombines TRBV2 with TRBJ2-1; a possible D gene is TRBD2 (5 bases). From germline, CDR1 is SNHLY and CDR2 FYNNEI. Trimming removed 5 bases at V and 0 bases at J, with 14 bases between. CDR3 length: 16 residues. In DNA form, the CDR3 reads TGTGCCAGCAGTATCTGGACTGTTCGCTCCTACAATGAGCAGTTCTTC. The encoded protein is CASSIWTVRSYNEQFF.

This clone was seen just once. This CDR3 is also generated by other DNA sequences in the sample. This sequence joins TRBV7-8 and TRBJ2-3, with 7 bases matching TRBD2. Trimming removed 1 base from V and 1 base from J; junction bases left unmatched: 2. Germline CDR1 reads SGHVS; CDR2 reads FQNEAQ. This CDR3 has 15 amino acids. For the CDR3, the DNA is TGTGCCAGCAGCTTAGGAGGGAGGGGCACAGATACGCAGTATTTT. It encodes CASSLGGRGTDTQYF.

The J gene is TRBJ2-5, the V gene TRBV27; 8 nucleotides match TRBD1. J was trimmed by 2 bases and V by 4 bases; bases with no gene match: 6. The CDR3 totals 15 residues. Germline CDR1 reads MNHEY; CDR2 reads SMNVEV (reference sequence). The CDR3 region is CASSYSGTGQETQYF. CDR3 nucleotides: TGTGCCAGCAGTTACTCCGGGACAGGACAAGAGACCCAGTACTTC.

The chain couples TRBV7-2 to TRBJ1-5; D call uncertain. The CDR3 contains 15 residues. V lost 5 bases, J lost 4 bases, and 15 bases lay in between. CDR1 SGHTA and CDR2 FQGNSA come from the germline V gene. The CDR3 nucleotides read TGTGCCAGCAGCCAAGAGCGGGCAGCTAATCAGCCCCAGCATTTT. This gives the protein CASSQERAANQPQHF.

The chain carries TRBV12-3 or TRBV12-4 and TRBJ2-7; 7 positions agree with TRBD1. Unmatched junction bases numbered 1, after V lost 5 bases and J lost 3 bases. The CDR3 is made up of 12 amino acids. CDR3 sequence (DNA): TGTGCCAGCAGTAGGGACAGCTACGAGCAGTACTTC. It specifies CASSRDSYEQYF.

The chain employs TRBV10-3 and TRBJ2-3; D ambiguous. This CDR3 is 15 amino acids long. Trimming removed 3 bases at V and 1 base at J, with 11 bases between. The germline V gene has CDR1 ENHRY and CDR2 SYGVKD. The CDR3, as DNA: TGTGCCATCAGTGATACGGGTCGGGGCACAGATACGCAGTATTTT. This translates into CAISDTGRGTDTQYF.

This rearrangement joins TRBV19 to TRBJ2-7; a weak D match, TRBD1 (5 bases). This CDR3 spans 13 amino acids. Trimming pared 3 bases from V and 5 bases from J, leaving 11 bases between. Germline lookup yields CDR1 LNHDA and CDR2 SQIVND (reference sequence). The CDR3 loop reads CASSITGLDEQYF. CDR3 bases: TGTGCCAGTAGTATCACAGGCCTAGACGAGCAGTACTTC.

The V gene is TRBV18, the J gene TRBJ2-5; TRBD2 matches at 14 bases. V dropped 3 bases and J dropped 2; count of bases not matched to a gene: 5. The CDR3 has 17 amino acids. Germline CDR1 KGHSH, CDR2 LQKENI. The CDR3 is CASSPGLAGAGQETQYF. DNA for the CDR3: TGTGCCAGCTCACCGGGACTAGCGGGAGCGGGACAAGAGACCCAGTACTTC.

The J gene is TRBJ1-4, the V gene TRBV11-2, with 10 positions matching TRBD1. Germline lookup yields CDR1 SGHAT and CDR2 FQNNGV. J lost 7 bases, V lost 4 bases, and 6 bases had no gene match. The CDR3 contains 15 residues. CDR3 protein: CASSSRTGGGEKLFF. CDR3 bases: TGTGCCAGCAGCTCCCGGACAGGGGGAGGTGAAAAACTGTTTTTT.

The chain combines TRBV9 with TRBJ2-1, with 13 bases fitting TRBD2. The CDR3 loop spans 16 amino acids. Unmatched junction bases numbered 5, after V lost 2 bases and J lost 6 bases. Germline lookup yields CDR1 SGDLS and CDR2 YYNGEE. The CDR3 is CASSVIGTSGTNEQFF. The CDR3 region has the DNA TGTGCCAGCAGCGTCATCGGGACTAGCGGGACCAATGAGCAGTTCTTC.

The DNA of the CDR3 is TGTGCCATTAGCGGGAGGCCCCGTGAAGAGACCCAGTACTTC. Protein product: CAISGRPREETQYF. The chain couples TRBV10-3 to TRBJ2-5, with 10 bases lining up with TRBD2. The CDR3 runs to 14 residues. Unmatched junction bases numbered 7, after V lost 9 bases and J lost 3 bases. CDR1 ENHRY and CDR2 SYGVKD come from the germline V gene.

V gene TRBV6-2 or TRBV6-3 combines with J gene TRBJ2-7, with D hard to call. Germline V lookup: CDR1 MNHEY, CDR2 SVGEGT. This CDR3 contains 14 residues. V lost 5 bases to trimming and J lost 2 bases, with 13 bases between them. The CDR3 sequence: CASSRRSSTYEQYF. The CDR3 DNA reads as TGTGCCAGCAGTCGCCGTAGTAGTACCTACGAGCAGTACTTC.

The chain combines TRBV7-6 with TRBJ2-7; 13 nucleotides match TRBD2. The CDR3 covers 18 residues. V lost 0 bases, J lost 0 bases, and 5 bases stayed unmatched. CDR1 and CDR2 (germline): SGHVS, FNYEAQ. The CDR3 loop is CASSLAGTSGTSSYEQYF. The CDR3 bases are TGTGCCAGCAGCTTAGCCGGGACTAGCGGGACAAGCTCCTACGAGCAGTACTTC.

The chain is built from TRBV19 and TRBJ1-5; D gene uncertain. The germline V gene has CDR1 LNHDA and CDR2 SQIVND (reference sequence). The CDR3 covers 18 residues. With 6 bases removed from V and 0 bases from J, the gap between germline ends came to 21 bases. In nucleotides, the CDR3 is TGTGCCAGTAGCCCCCCATATACCGCCTACCCTAGCAATCAGCCCCAGCATTTT. Its translation is CASSPPYTAYPSNQPQHF.